These 16 T cell receptor beta chains were sequenced from one sample in a study of T cell repertoires in cytomegalovirus infection. TCRdb used MiXCR to reprocess the reads, holding one entry per CDR3 protein. The sample yields a few hundred thousand distinct CDR3 sequences, roughly 15% seen once. Sequencing was done on a sample of PBMCs. The receptors here all came from a human donor in good health (CMV status not recorded). Some clones in this sample may be carry-over from other donors' samples.

This clonotype showed up many times. The rearrangement joins TRBV7-2 to TRBJ2-5, with 10 bases identical to TRBD2. V trimming: 3 bases; J trimming: 4 bases; junction bases outside the gene matches: 11. Germline CDR1 is SGHTA and CDR2 is FQGNSA. The CDR3 totals 17 residues. CDR3 residues: CASSFNLAGVLPETQYF. CDR3 DNA: TGTGCCAGCAGCTTCAACCTAGCGGGGGTCTTACCAGAGACCCAGTACTTC.

This clonotype was picked up a small number of times. The chain combines TRBV6-5 with TRBJ2-3, with 7 bases identical to TRBD1. CDR1 and CDR2 from the germline V gene are MNHEY and SVGAGI. V trimming: 4 bases; J trimming: 0 bases; junction bases outside the gene matches: 4. The CDR3 totals 15 residues. CDR3 coding DNA: TGTGCCAGCAGTTCCAGGGGGACAAGCACAGATACGCAGTATTTT. Protein: CASSSRGTSTDTQYF.

In its sample, this clonotype was seen a few times. The rearrangement uses TRBV4-2 and TRBJ1-1; D is undetermined. Germline values: CDR1 LGHNA, CDR2 YNFKEQ. Trimming removed 3 bases from V and 3 bases from J, with 11 bases in between. CDR3 length: 14 amino acids. For the CDR3, the DNA is TGTGCCAGCAGCCACGGATTAGATGACACTGAAGCTTTCTTT. Its protein product is CASSHGLDDTEAFF.

This clonotype was found many times. The chain links TRBV7-2 to TRBJ2-1; 7 bases match TRBD2. V trimming: 0 bases; J trimming: 2 bases; junction bases outside the gene matches: 1. This CDR3 spans 15 amino acids. CDR1 and CDR2 (germline): SGHTA, FQGNSA. The CDR3 here is CASSLAAGTYNEQFF. As DNA, the CDR3 is TGTGCCAGCAGCTTAGCAGCGGGGACCTACAATGAGCAGTTCTTC.

This chain connects TRBV5-6 to TRBJ2-5; D tentatively reads TRBD1 or TRBD2 (5 bases each). V shed 3 bases and J shed 3 bases, with 15 bases lying between them. The CDR3 spans 15 residues. In germline, CDR1 is SGHDT, CDR2 YYEEEE. The chain's CDR3 is CASSYLNGAKETQYF. In nucleotides, the CDR3 is TGTGCCAGCAGCTATCTCAACGGGGCGAAAGAGACCCAGTACTTC.

This clonotype was picked up many times. The rearrangement links TRBV7-8 to TRBJ1-1; the D is unclear. Between the trimmed V and J ends, which lost 8 bases and 0 bases, there was a span of 10 bases. Germline V gene data show CDR1 as SGHVS and CDR2 as FQNEAQ. The CDR3 loop spans 13 amino acids. The DNA for the CDR3 is TGTGCCAGCCGCCCGGCTCTGAACACTGAAGCTTTCTTT. The encoded protein is CASRPALNTEAFF.

This clonotype showed up just a few times. The chain combines TRBV7-9 with TRBJ2-5, with D possibly called TRBD1 or TRBD2 (5 bases each). The germline gives CDR1 SEHNR, CDR2 FQNEAQ (reference sequence). The length of the CDR3 is 14 residues. V dropped 4 bases and J dropped 2 bases, with 11 bases sitting between them. DNA for the CDR3: TGTGCCAGCAGCTCGGGGCTGACTCAAGAGACCCAGTACTTC. This translates into CASSSGLTQETQYF. The full variable domain, its missing parts supplied by reference TRBV7-9 and TRBJ2-5, is DTGVSQNPRHKITKRGQNVTFRCDPISEHNRLYWYRQTLGQGPEFLTYFQNEAQLEKSRLLSDRFSAERPKGSFSTLEIQRTEQGDSAMYLCASSSGLTQETQYFGPGTRLLVL.

This chain links TRBV4-1 with TRBJ1-1, with D hard to call. Germline CDR1 and CDR2: MGHRA and YSYEKL. The CDR3 has 16 residues. V was cut by 0 bases and J by 5 bases, with 16 bases left in between. This CDR3 is CASSQDRAAVGTEAFF. The CDR3, as DNA: TGCGCCAGCAGCCAAGATCGTGCCGCAGTCGGGACTGAAGCTTTCTTT.

The gene calls are TRBV3-1 and TRBJ1-1, with TRBD1 as a possible D gene (5 bases). CDR1 LGHDT and CDR2 YNNKEL come from the germline V gene (reference sequence). V was shortened by 1 base and J by 13 bases, with 16 bases between the two germline ends. CDR3 size: 13 residues. In DNA form, the CDR3 reads TGTGCCAGCAGCCAAGTCGATGGGACTTGGGTTTTCTTT. Its translation is CASSQVDGTWVFF.

This chain connects TRBV20-1 to TRBJ2-5, with 11 bases aligning to TRBD2. This CDR3 comprises 15 residues. The germline CDR1 and CDR2 sequences are DFQATT and SNEGSKA (reference sequence). V lost 4 bases to trimming and J lost 7 bases; unmatched junction nucleotides: 11. The CDR3 loop reads CSATEIAGGPVTQYF. The CDR3, as DNA: TGCAGTGCTACGGAGATAGCGGGGGGGCCGGTGACCCAGTACTTC.

This clonotype was observed many times. CDR3 amino acids: CASSFRGNTGELFF. The CDR3 region has the DNA TGTGCCAGCAGCTTTCGGGGGAACACCGGGGAGCTGTTTTTT. This chain joins TRBV7-3 and TRBJ2-2, with a tentative D call TRBD2 (5 bases). Deletions cut 3 bases from V and 1 base from J, with 6 bases between. The germline CDR1 and CDR2 sequences are SGHTA and FQGTGA. The CDR3 loop spans 14 amino acids.

This clonotype appeared many times. V is TRBV12-3 or TRBV12-4 and J is TRBJ2-4; D is possibly TRBD2 (7 bases). The CDR3 extends over 14 amino acids. The V end lost 3 bases, the J end lost 7 bases, and 13 bases lay between the germline ends. The CDR3 loop reads CASSLGGPDNIQYF. CDR3 in DNA: TGTGCCAGCAGTTTGGGGGGGCCGGATAACATTCAGTACTTC.

This clonotype was detected many times. The germline gene is not matched at one end of the junction; a read error may be the cause. The chain carries TRBV28 and TRBJ2-5; D uncertain. The germline gives CDR1 MDHEN, CDR2 SYDVKM. The CDR3 is 13 amino acids. The CDR3 DNA is TGTGCCAGCAGTCCCCCGACTCAAGAGATCCAGTACTTC. Its protein product is CASSPPTQEIQYF.

At least ten counts were recorded for this clonotype. The chain couples TRBV7-6 to TRBJ2-7; maybe TRBD1 (6 bases). Germline-derived CDR1 and CDR2 are SGHVS and FNYEAQ. V lost 1 base and J lost 6, with 10 bases in between. This CDR3 is built from 13 residues. The CDR3 is CASSLGGHSEQYF. CDR3 nucleotides: TGTGCCAGCAGCTTAGGGGGACATAGCGAGCAGTACTTC.

This clonotype was counted between two and nine times. The rearrangement uses TRBV3-1 and TRBJ2-3, with 16 bases aligning to TRBD2. Germline V gene data show CDR1 as LGHDT and CDR2 as YNNKEL (reference sequence). The V and J ends lost 4 bases and 2 bases, in that order; junction bases with no gene match: 3. There are 17 residues in the CDR3. CDR3 residues: CASSPGLAGGDTDTQYF. CDR3 sequence (DNA): TGTGCCAGCAGCCCGGGACTAGCGGGGGGGGACACAGATACGCAGTATTTT.

This clonotype was counted a few times. V and J are TRBV7-2 and TRBJ1-1; the D is unclear. Germline lookup yields CDR1 SGHTA and CDR2 FQGNSA. This CDR3 contains 16 residues. V lost 4 bases and J 8 bases, leaving 23 bases between the germline ends. The CDR3 DNA reads TGTGCCAGCAGCTCTCAGATTTTCGGTTTACTGGTAGAAGCTTTCTTT. The encoded protein is CASSSQIFGLLVEAFF.